Listed below are T cell receptor beta chains from one sample, sequenced in a study of identical twins. TCRdb analysed the 5' RACE reads with MiXCR anew, one entry per CDR3 protein. The profile shows about 250,000 distinct CDR3 sequences, over 11% of them singletons. The sequencing input was memory (CD45RO+) T cells sorted from blood. The receptors derive from a woman aged 18-29 years in good health. The CDR3 runs from the conserved cysteine through the conserved F or W. A D gene is named only where the DNA matches it firmly. A clone size is listed for some rows: how often the clone was seen (once, few, many), or a class if it is expanded.

TRBV3-1	NA	TRBJ2-3	few	TGTGCCAGCAGCTCTAACGGACAGTACACAGATACGCAGTATTTT	CASSSNGQYTDTQYF
TRBV12-3/TRBV12-4	NA	TRBJ2-3	NA	TGTGCCAGCAGCTCCGGAAAAACCTTTGGAGATACGCAGTATTTT	CASSSGKTFGDTQYF
TRBV3-1	NA	TRBJ2-3	few	TGTGCCAGCAGCCAAGGGCCCCCAGATACGCAGTATTTT	CASSQGPPDTQYF
TRBV9	NA	TRBJ2-5	few	TGTGCCAGCAGCGTAAAAGGAGGGAGCGTAAGGGAGACCCAGTACTTC	CASSVKGGSVRETQYF
TRBV7-6	NA	TRBJ2-2	NA	TGTGCCAGCGCCCCAGGAGGGGGTCGAACCGGGGAGCTGTTTTTT	CASAPGGGRTGELFF
TRBV2	NA	TRBJ1-2	NA	TGTGCCAGCAGGGGCAATAACTATGGCTACACCTTC	CASRGNNYGYTF
TRBV7-2	NA	TRBJ1-2	NA	TGTGCCAGCATCATAGGGGCAGGCGTTGCCAACTATGGCTACACCTTC	CASIIGAGVANYGYTF
TRBV3-1	NA	TRBJ1-1	many	TGTGCCAGCAGCCAAGGGTCCCGCAACACTGAAGCTTTCTTT	CASSQGSRNTEAFF
TRBV20-1	NA	TRBJ2-2	many	TGCAGTGCTAGAGCGACTAACACCGGGGAGCTGTTTTTT	CSARATNTGELFF
TRBV12-3/TRBV12-4	NA	TRBJ1-5	few	TGTGCCAGCAGTTCCAGCAGGAATCAGCCCCAGCATTTT	CASSSSRNQPQHF
TRBV11-2	NA	TRBJ2-7	once	TGTGCCAGCGCCTCCTGGCGGAGCTCCTACGAGCAGTACTTC	CASASWRSSYEQYF
TRBV20-1	NA	TRBJ2-5	NA	TGCAGTGCTAGAGAGAGGATAAAGGAGACCCAGTACTTC	CSARERIKETQYF
TRBV9	TRBD1	TRBJ1-6	few	TGTGCCAGCAGCGTCTCCCCAGGGGGAACAATTTCACCCCTCCACTTT	CASSVSPGGTISPLHF
TRBV3-1	NA	TRBJ1-5	NA	TGTGCCAGCAGGCCCGGGCCACTCTATCAGCCCCAGCATTTT	CASRPGPLYQPQHF
TRBV20-1	NA	TRBJ2-5	many	TGCAGTGCTAGAGATTGGGCGGTCCAAGAGACCCAGTACTTC	CSARDWAVQETQYF
TRBV5-1	TRBD1	TRBJ2-5	NA	TGCGCCAGCAGCCAAACAGGGGGCCGAGAGACCCAGTACTTC	CASSQTGGRETQYF
TRBV7-9	NA	TRBJ2-7	NA	TGTGCCAGCAGCTTACAGGGGGGCGGCATGAACGAGCAGTACTTC	CASSLQGGGMNEQYF
TRBV14	NA	TRBJ2-1	NA	TGTGCCAGCAGCCAAGGGGTGGCTAGCGTGAATGAGCAGTTCTTC	CASSQGVASVNEQFF
TRBV5-1	NA	TRBJ2-7	NA	TGCGCCAGCAGCTTGGTAGCGTACGGCGAGCAGTACTTC	CASSLVAYGEQYF
TRBV15	TRBD2	TRBJ2-4	NA	TGTGCCACCAGATCACTAGCGGGAGAGAGAAACATTCAGTACTTC	CATRSLAGERNIQYF
TRBV7-2	NA	TRBJ2-1	NA	TGTGCCAGCAGCTTTGGAGGGGAGACCATCCCCAACTTC	CASSFGGETIPNF
TRBV7-9	NA	TRBJ2-7	few	TGTGCCAGCAGCTTAGGTTCCCAAAGGGGTTTGAGCGAGCAGTACTTC	CASSLGSQRGLSEQYF
TRBV12-3/TRBV12-4	NA	TRBJ1-5	many	TGTGCCAGCAGTGCGGACCTAAATCAGCCCCAGCATTTT	CASSADLNQPQHF
TRBV12-3/TRBV12-4	NA	TRBJ1-2	few	TGTGCCAGCAGTTTCAGGGTTTTGGGAGGCTACACCTTC	CASSFRVLGGYTF
TRBV20-1	NA	TRBJ2-5	NA	TGCAGTGCTAGAGACACCGGAACGTCGGAGACCCAGTACTTC	CSARDTGTSETQYF
TRBV20-1	NA	TRBJ1-6	few	TGCAGTGCTAGAGATCTGCAGGGTATCTCACCCCTCCACTTT	CSARDLQGISPLHF
TRBV5-1	NA	TRBJ2-4	few	TGCGCCAGCAGCTTGGATCATACCAAAAACATTCAGTACTTC	CASSLDHTKNIQYF
TRBV18	NA	TRBJ2-6	few	TGTGCCAGCTTTTTTGGCTCTGGGGCCAACGTCCTGACTTTC	CASFFGSGANVLTF
TRBV28	NA	TRBJ1-6	NA	TGTGCCAGCAGTTTCGGGGTAAGGGGGAGGAATTCACCCCTCCACTTT	CASSFGVRGRNSPLHF
TRBV4-2	NA	TRBJ2-7	NA	TGTGCCAGCAGCCGAGAAGTTGCGTCCTACGAGCAGTACTTC	CASSREVASYEQYF
TRBV9	NA	TRBJ2-6	few	TGTGCCAGCAGCGGGACTGGGGCCAACGTCCTGACTTTC	CASSGTGANVLTF
TRBV12-3/TRBV12-4	NA	TRBJ1-6	many	TGTGCCAGCAGTGACCAAGGTGGTAATTCACCCCTCCACTTT	CASSDQGGNSPLHF
TRBV12-3/TRBV12-4	NA	TRBJ1-5	few	TGTGCCAGCAGTTTATGGGCTTGGAATCAGCCCCAGCATTTT	CASSLWAWNQPQHF
TRBV20-1	TRBD2	TRBJ2-7	NA	TGCAGTGCTACGACCAGCGGGAGGGCCCTCTACGAGCAGTACTTC	CSATTSGRALYEQYF
TRBV10-2	NA	TRBJ2-1	NA	TGCGCCAGCAGTGAGTCGGCCCGGAGTTTCGATGAGCAGTTCTTC	CASSESARSFDEQFF
TRBV2	NA	TRBJ1-1	NA	TGTGCCAGCAGTTACCGGAGGGACGCTGAAGCTTTCTTT	CASSYRRDAEAFF
TRBV5-1	NA	TRBJ2-7	few	TGCGCCAGCAGCGAAAAGAGGGAGCAGTACTTC	CASSEKREQYF
TRBV5-5	TRBD2	TRBJ2-5	NA	TGTGCCAGCAGCGGGGTAGCGGGAGGGCGGGAGACCCAGTACTTC	CASSGVAGGRETQYF
TRBV5-1	NA	TRBJ1-6	few	TGCGCCAGCAGCATCGGTGGAAGCAGCTATAATTCACCCCTCCACTTT	CASSIGGSSYNSPLHF
TRBV27	NA	TRBJ2-7	NA	TGTGCCAGCAGTTCCATTGATCAAGGGGGAACCTACGAGCAGTACTTC	CASSSIDQGGTYEQYF
TRBV18	NA	TRBJ1-2	few	TGTGCCAGCTCACCGGGGGATAACTATGGCTACACCTTC	CASSPGDNYGYTF
TRBV25-1	NA	TRBJ2-4	once	TGTGCCAGCAGTGAATATAGAAAGGGAAACAAAAACATTCAGTACTTC	CASSEYRKGNKNIQYF
TRBV10-3	TRBD2	TRBJ2-4	NA	TGTGCCATCAGTGAGTCGAGGGGGGGACTAGCGGGAGCCAAAAACATTCAGTACTTC	CAISESRGGLAGAKNIQYF
TRBV5-5	TRBD1	TRBJ2-1	many	TGTGCCAGCAGCCTCCCGGGACAGAAATCCTACAATGAGCAGTTCTTC	CASSLPGQKSYNEQFF
TRBV3-1	NA	TRBJ1-6	NA	TGTGCCAGCACCCAACTCATAGGTTATAATTCACCCCTCCACTTT	CASTQLIGYNSPLHF